One and the same sample provided the 7 T cell receptor beta chains below, sequenced in a study of CD8 T cells in Susac syndrome. Reverse transcription of roughly 0.5 to 1 ug RNA was carried out with random hexamers. TCRdb analysed the immunoSEQ multiplex PCR reads with MiXCR anew, one entry per CDR3 protein. This sample has 180,000 or so distinct CDR3 sequences, with 85% to 95% found just once. Sample: CD4+ T cells from PBMCs. All receptors derive from a human donor in good health.

The chain combines TRBV5-4 with TRBJ2-1; 16 bases match TRBD2. The germline CDR1 and CDR2 sequences are SGHNT and YYREEE (reference sequence). Trimming removed 0 bases from V and 10 bases from J; junction bases left unmatched: 7. This CDR3 is 17 amino acids long. The CDR3 loop reads CASSLAGLAGGWREQFF. CDR3 bases: TGTGCCAGCAGCTTGGCGGGACTAGCGGGAGGGTGGAGGGAGCAGTTCTTC.

This chain joins TRBV6-5 and TRBJ1-2; D gene uncertain. V shed 0 bases and J shed 0 bases, with 11 bases lying between them. Germline CDR1 is MNHEY and CDR2 is SVGAGI. The CDR3 has 16 residues. The CDR3 DNA reads as TGTGCCAGCAGTTACTCCCCCCACCGCACTAACTATGGCTACACCTTC. It yields the protein CASSYSPHRTNYGYTF.

This chain links TRBV20-1 with TRBJ1-3; TRBD1 aligns across 7 bases. The CDR3 runs to 15 residues. Trimming cost V 6 bases and J 3 bases; bases outside gene matches: 11. CDR1 and CDR2 (germline): DFQATT, SNEGSKA (reference sequence). CDR3 in amino acids: CSAALQGGDGNTIYF. Written as DNA, the CDR3 is TGCAGTGCAGCCCTTCAAGGGGGCGATGGAAACACCATATATTTT.

This clonotype has just one count. The J gene is TRBJ1-6, the V gene TRBV3-1; D gene ambiguous. The length of the CDR3 is 13 residues. Trimming cost V 5 bases and J 8 bases, with 10 bases left between them. Germline V gene sequence: CDR1 LGHDT, CDR2 YNNKEL (reference sequence). The CDR3 is CASSFERDSPLHF. CDR3 nucleotides: TGTGCCAGCAGCTTCGAACGTGATTCACCCCTCCACTTT.

The chain has TRBV19 and TRBJ1-5; D call uncertain. The CDR3 spans 15 residues. Germline V gives CDR1 LNHDA, CDR2 SQIVND (reference sequence). Trimming took 6 bases from V and 2 from J, leaving 14 bases between them. The CDR3 DNA reads TGTGCCAGTAGCCCCCCACTCAGTCGCAATCAGCCCCAGCATTTT. This encodes CASSPPLSRNQPQHF.

The gene calls are TRBV24-1 and TRBJ1-1, with TRBD1 as a possible D gene (5 bases). V dropped 2 bases and J dropped 8 bases, with 8 bases sitting between them. Germline V CDR1 and CDR2: KGHDR, SFDVKD. The CDR3 sequence is 12 residues long. DNA for the CDR3: TGTGCCACCAGTGATTGGAGGGGAGAAGCTTTCTTT. As protein: CATSDWRGEAFF.

The chain couples TRBV27 to TRBJ2-1; D is possibly TRBD1 (5 bases). Germline CDR1 MNHEY, CDR2 SMNVEV (reference sequence). V lost 2 bases, J lost 1 base, and 9 bases lay in between. The CDR3 extends over 15 amino acids. CDR3: CASSLPRVSYNEQFF. The CDR3 bases are TGTGCCAGCAGTTTACCCAGGGTATCCTACAATGAGCAGTTCTTC.